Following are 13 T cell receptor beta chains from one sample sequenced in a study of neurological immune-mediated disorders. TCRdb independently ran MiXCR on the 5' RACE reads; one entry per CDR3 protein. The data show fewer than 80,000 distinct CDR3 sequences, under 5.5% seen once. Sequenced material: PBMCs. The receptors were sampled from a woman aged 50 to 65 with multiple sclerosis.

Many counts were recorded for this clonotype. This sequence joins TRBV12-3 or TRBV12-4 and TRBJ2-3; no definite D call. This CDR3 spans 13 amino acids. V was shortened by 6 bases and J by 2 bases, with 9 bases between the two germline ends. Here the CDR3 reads CASRKLVTDTQYF. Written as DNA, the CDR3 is TGTGCCAGCAGGAAACTCGTCACAGATACGCAGTATTTT.

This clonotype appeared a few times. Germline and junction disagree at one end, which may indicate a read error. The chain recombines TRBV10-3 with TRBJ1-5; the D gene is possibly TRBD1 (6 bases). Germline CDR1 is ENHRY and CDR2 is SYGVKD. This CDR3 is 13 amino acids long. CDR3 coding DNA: TGTGCCACGGGGCAGGGGCCGAATCAGCCCCAGAATTTT. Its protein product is CATGQGPNQPQNF.

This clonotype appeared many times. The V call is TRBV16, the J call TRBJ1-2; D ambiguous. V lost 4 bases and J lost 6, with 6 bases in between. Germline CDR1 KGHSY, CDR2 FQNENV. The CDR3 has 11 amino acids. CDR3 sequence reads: CASSPKDGYTF. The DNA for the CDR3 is TGTGCCAGCAGCCCGAAGGATGGCTACACCTTC.

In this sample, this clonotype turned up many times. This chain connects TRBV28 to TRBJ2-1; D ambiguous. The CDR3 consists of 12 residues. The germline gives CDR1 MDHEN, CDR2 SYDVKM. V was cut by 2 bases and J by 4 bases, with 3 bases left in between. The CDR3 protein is CASSLGYNEQFF. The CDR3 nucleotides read TGTGCCAGCAGTTTAGGTTACAATGAGCAGTTCTTC.

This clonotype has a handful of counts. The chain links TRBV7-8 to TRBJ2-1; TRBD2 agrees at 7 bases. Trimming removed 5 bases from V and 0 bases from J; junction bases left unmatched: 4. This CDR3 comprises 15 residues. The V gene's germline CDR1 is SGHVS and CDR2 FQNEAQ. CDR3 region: CASSLLAVSYNEQFF. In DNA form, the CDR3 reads TGTGCCAGCAGCCTTCTAGCGGTCTCCTACAATGAGCAGTTCTTC.

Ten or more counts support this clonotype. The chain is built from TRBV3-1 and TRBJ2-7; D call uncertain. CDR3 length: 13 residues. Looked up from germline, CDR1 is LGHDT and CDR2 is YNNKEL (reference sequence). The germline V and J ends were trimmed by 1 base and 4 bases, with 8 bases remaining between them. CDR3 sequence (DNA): TGTGCCAGCAGCCAAGGCTTGACTTACGAGCAGTACTTC. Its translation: CASSQGLTYEQYF.

The CDR3 reads CASSPPGQGAGEQFF. The CDR3 coding sequence is TGTGCCAGCAGCCCCCCCGGGCAGGGGGCAGGTGAGCAGTTCTTC. The genes are TRBV7-8 and TRBJ2-1; 8 positions match TRBD1. This CDR3 region has 15 residues. The ends lost 5 bases at V and 9 bases at J; junction bases unmatched: 12. Per the germline V gene, CDR1 is SGHVS and CDR2 is FQNEAQ.

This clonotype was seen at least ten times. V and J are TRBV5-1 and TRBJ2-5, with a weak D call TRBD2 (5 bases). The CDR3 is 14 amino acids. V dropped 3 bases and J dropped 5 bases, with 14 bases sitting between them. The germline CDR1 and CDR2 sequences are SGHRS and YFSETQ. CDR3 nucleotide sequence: TGCGCCAGCAGCTCCAGCTATACGGGGGAGACCCAGTACTTC. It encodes CASSSSYTGETQYF.

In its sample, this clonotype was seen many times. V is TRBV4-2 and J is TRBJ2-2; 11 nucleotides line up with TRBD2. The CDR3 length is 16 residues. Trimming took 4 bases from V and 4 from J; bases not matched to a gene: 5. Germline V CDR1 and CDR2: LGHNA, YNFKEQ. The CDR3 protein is CASSLGLAVRTGELFF. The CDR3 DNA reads TGTGCCAGCAGCCTGGGACTAGCGGTGCGCACCGGGGAGCTGTTTTTT.

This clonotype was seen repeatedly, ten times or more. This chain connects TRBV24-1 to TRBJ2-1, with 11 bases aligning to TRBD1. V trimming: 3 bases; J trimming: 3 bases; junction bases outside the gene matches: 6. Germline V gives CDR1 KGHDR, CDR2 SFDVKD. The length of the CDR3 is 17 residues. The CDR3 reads CATSDNTGTGGYNEQFF. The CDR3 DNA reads TGTGCCACCAGTGATAATACCGGGACAGGGGGCTACAATGAGCAGTTCTTC.

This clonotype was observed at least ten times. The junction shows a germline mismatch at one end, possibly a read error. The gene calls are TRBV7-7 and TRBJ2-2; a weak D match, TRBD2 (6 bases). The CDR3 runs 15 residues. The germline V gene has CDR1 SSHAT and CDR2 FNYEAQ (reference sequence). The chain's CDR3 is CASSLVGGNAGELFF. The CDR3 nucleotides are TGTGCTAGCAGCTTAGTTGGCGGGAACGCCGGGGAGCTGTTTTTT.

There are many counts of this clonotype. CDR3 in DNA: TGTGCCAGCAGCACCGGGACAACGTACCAAGAGACCCAGTACTTC. It yields the protein CASSTGTTYQETQYF. The chain links TRBV7-8 to TRBJ2-5; tentative D call: TRBD1 (6 bases). V was shortened by 5 bases and J by 0 bases, with 13 bases between the two germline ends. The germline CDR1 and CDR2 sequences are SGHVS and FQNEAQ. CDR3 length: 15 amino acids.

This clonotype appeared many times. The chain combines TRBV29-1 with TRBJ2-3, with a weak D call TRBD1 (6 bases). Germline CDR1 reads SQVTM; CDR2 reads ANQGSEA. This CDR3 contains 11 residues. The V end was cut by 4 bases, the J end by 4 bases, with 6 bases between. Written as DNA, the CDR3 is TGCAGCGTTGGGACAGCAGATACGCAGTATTTT. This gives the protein CSVGTADTQYF.